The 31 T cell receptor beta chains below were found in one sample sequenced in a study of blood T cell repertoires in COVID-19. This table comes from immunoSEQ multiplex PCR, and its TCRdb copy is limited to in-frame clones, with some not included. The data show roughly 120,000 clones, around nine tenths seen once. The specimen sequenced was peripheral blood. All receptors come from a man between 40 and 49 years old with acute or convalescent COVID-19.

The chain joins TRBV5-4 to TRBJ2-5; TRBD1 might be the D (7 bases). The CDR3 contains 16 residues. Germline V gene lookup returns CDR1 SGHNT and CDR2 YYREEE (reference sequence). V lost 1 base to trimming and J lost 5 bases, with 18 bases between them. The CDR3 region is CASSLTYRGGGETQYF. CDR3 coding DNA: TGTGCCAGCAGCTTGACCTACAGGGGTGGAGGGGAGACCCAGTACTTC.

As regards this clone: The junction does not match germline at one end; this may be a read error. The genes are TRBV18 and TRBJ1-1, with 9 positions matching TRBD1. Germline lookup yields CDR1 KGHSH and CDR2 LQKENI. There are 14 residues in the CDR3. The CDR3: CASSPQGAATEAFF. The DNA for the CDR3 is TGTGCCAGCTCGCCACAGGGGGCTGCCACTGAAGCTTTCTTT.

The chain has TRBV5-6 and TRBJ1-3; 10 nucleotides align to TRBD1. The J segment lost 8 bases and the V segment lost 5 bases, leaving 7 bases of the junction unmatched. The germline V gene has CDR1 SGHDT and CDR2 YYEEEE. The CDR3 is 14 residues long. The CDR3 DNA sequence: TGTGCCAGCAGAGGTGGACAGGGGGACGACACCATATATTTT. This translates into CASRGGQGDDTIYF.

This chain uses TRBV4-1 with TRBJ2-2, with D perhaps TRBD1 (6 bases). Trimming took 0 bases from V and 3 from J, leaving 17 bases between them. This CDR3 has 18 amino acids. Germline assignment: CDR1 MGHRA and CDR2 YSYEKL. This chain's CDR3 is CASSQDFWGRMDTGELFF. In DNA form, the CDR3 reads TGCGCCAGCAGCCAAGATTTTTGGGGGCGCATGGACACCGGGGAGCTGTTTTTT.

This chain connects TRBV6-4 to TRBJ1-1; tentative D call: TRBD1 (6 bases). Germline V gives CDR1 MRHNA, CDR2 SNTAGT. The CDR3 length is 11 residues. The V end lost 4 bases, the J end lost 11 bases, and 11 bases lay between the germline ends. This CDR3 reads CASSGGGSAFF. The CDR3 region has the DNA TGTGCCAGCAGTGGAGGGGGATCTGCTTTCTTT.

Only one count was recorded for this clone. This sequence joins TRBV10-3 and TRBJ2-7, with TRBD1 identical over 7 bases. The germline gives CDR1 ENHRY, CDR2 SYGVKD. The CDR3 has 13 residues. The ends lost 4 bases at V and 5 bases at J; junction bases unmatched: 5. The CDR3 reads CAISAGQADEQYF. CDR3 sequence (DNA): TGTGCCATCAGTGCCGGACAGGCCGACGAGCAGTACTTC.

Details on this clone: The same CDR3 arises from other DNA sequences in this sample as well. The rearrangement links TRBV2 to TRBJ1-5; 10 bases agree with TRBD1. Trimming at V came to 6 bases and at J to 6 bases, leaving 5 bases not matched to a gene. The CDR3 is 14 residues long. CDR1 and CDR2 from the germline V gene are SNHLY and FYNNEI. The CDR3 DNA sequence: TGTGCCAGCAGGGTGACAGGGGGCGGTCAGCCCCAGCATTTT. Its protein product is CASRVTGGGQPQHF.

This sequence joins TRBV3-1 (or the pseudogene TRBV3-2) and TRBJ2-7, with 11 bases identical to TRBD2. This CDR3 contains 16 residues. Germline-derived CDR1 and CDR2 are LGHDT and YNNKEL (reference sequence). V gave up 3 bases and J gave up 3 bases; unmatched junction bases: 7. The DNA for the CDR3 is TGTGCCAGCAGCCAGCAAAGACTAGCGGGAAACTACGAGCAGTACTTC. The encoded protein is CASSQQRLAGNYEQYF.

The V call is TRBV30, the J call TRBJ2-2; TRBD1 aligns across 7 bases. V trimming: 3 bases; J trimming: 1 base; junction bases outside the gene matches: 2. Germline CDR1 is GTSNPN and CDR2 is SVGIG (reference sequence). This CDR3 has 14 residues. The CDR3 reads CAWRTGRNTGELFF. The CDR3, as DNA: TGTGCCTGGAGGACAGGGAGGAACACCGGGGAGCTGTTTTTT.

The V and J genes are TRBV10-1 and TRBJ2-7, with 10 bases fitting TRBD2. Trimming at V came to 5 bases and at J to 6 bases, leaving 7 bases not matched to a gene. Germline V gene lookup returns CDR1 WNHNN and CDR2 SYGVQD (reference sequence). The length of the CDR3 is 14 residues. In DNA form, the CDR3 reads TGCGCCAGCAGTCCGGGACTAGCGATAGGCGAGCAGTACTTC. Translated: CASSPGLAIGEQYF.

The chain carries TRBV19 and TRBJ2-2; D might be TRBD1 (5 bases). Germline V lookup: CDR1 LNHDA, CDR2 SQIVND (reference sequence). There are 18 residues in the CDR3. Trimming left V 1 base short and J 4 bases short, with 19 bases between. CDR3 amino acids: CASSIAPGQSGPTGELFF. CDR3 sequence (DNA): TGTGCCAGTAGTATAGCCCCCGGACAATCCGGGCCCACCGGGGAGCTGTTTTTT.

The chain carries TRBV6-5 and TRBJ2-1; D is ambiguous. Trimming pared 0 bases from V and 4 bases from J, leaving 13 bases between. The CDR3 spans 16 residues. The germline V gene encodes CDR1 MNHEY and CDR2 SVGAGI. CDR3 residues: CASSYSLPKKYNEQFF. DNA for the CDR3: TGTGCCAGCAGTTACTCACTCCCAAAGAAATACAATGAGCAGTTCTTC.

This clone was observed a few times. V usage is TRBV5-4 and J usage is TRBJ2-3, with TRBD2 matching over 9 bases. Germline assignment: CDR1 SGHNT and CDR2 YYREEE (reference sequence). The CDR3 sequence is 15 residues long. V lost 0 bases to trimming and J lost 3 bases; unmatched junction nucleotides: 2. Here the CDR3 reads CASSLASGVTDTQYF. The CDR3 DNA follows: TGTGCCAGCAGCTTGGCTAGCGGGGTTACAGATACGCAGTATTTT.

The CDR3 coding sequence is TGCGCCAGCAGCCTGGAGGGACAGGGTTCTGGCGGGGAGCTGTTTTTT. This translates into CASSLEGQGSGGELFF. The chain combines TRBV5-1 with TRBJ2-2; 9 bases align to TRBD1. Germline-derived CDR1 and CDR2 are SGHRS and YFSETQ. The trim removed 4 bases at V and 7 bases at J, leaving 11 bases unmatched. The CDR3 runs 16 residues.

The CDR3: CASSRRSSGNTIYF. CDR3 in DNA: TGTGCCAGCAGCCGACGGAGCTCTGGAAACACCATATATTTT. The genes are TRBV9 and TRBJ1-3; no definite D call. V was shortened by 4 bases and J by 0 bases, with 8 bases between the two germline ends. CDR3 size: 14 residues. Germline V gene sequence: CDR1 SGDLS, CDR2 YYNGEE.

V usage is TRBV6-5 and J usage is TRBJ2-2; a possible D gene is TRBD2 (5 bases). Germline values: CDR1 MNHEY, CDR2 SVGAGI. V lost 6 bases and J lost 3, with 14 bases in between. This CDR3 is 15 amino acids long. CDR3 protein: CASSLSGKYTGELFF. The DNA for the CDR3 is TGTGCCAGCAGCCTGTCGGGAAAATACACCGGGGAGCTGTTTTTT.

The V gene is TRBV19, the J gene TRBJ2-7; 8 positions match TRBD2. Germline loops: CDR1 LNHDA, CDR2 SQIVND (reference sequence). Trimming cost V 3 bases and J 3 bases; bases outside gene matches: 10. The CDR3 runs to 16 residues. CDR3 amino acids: CASSMGTGTSYYEQYF. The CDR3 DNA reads TGTGCCAGTAGTATGGGAACCGGGACTAGTTACTACGAGCAGTACTTC.

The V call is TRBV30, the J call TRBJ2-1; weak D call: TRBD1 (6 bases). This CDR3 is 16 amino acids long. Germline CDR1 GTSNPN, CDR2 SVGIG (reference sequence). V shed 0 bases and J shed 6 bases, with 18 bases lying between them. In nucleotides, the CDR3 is TGTGCCTGGAGTGTAACCCCTGGGAAGGGGGTCAATGAGCAGTTCTTC. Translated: CAWSVTPGKGVNEQFF.

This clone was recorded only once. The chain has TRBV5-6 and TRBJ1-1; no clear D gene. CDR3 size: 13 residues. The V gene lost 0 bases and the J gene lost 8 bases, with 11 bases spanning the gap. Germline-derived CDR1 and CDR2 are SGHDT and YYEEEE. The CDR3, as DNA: TGTGCCAGCAGCTTGGTAGTGGGAGGGGAAGCTTTCTTT. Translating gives CASSLVVGGEAFF. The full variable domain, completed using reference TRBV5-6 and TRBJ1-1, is DAGVTQSPTHLIKTRGQQVTLRCSPKSGHDTVSWYQQALGQGPQFIFQYYEEEERQRGNFPDRFSGHQFPNYSSELNVNALLLGDSALYLCASSLVVGGEAFFGQGTRLTVV.

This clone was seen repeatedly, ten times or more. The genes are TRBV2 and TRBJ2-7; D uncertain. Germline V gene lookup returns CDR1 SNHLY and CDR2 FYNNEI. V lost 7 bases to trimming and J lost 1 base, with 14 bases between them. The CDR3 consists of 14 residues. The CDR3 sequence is CASKVGEASYEQYF. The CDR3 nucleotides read TGTGCCAGCAAAGTCGGAGAGGCATCCTACGAGCAGTACTTC.

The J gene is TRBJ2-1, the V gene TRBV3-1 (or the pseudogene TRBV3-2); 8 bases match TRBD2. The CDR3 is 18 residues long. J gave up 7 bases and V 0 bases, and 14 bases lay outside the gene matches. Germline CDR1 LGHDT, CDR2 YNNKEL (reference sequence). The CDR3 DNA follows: TGTGCCAGCAGCCAAGATTTTCGAGCGGGAGATGTAAGGAATGAGCAGTTCTTC. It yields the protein CASSQDFRAGDVRNEQFF.

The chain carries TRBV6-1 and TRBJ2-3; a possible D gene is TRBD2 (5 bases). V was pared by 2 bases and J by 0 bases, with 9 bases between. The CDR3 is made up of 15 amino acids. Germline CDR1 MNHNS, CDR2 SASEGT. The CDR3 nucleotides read TGTGCCAGCAGTGAACTTCCGGGGAGCACAGATACGCAGTATTTT. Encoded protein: CASSELPGSTDTQYF.

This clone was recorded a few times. CDR3 nucleotide sequence: TGTGCCAGCAGCTTCGCCCGGTCTAACTATGGCTACACCTTC. The encoded protein is CASSFARSNYGYTF. The J gene is TRBJ1-2, the V gene TRBV5-6; no clear D gene. V shed 2 bases and J shed 0 bases, with 8 bases lying between them. This CDR3 is 14 amino acids long. CDR1 and CDR2 (germline): SGHDT, YYEEEE.

The CDR3 loop reads CASSTTGVPYNEQFF. The DNA of the CDR3 is TGTGCCAGTAGTACGACAGGGGTTCCCTACAATGAGCAGTTCTTC. The gene calls are TRBV19 and TRBJ2-1, with 8 bases aligning to TRBD1. The CDR3 runs to 15 residues. Per germline, CDR1 LNHDA and CDR2 SQIVND (reference sequence). V lost 4 bases and J lost 2; bases outside the gene matches: 4. The full variable domain, rest sourced from reference TRBV19 and TRBJ2-1, is DGGITQSPKYLFRKEGQNVTLSCEQNLNHDAMYWYRQDPGQGLRLIYYSQIVNDFQKGDIAEGYSVSREKKESFPLTVTSAQKNPTAFYLCASSTTGVPYNEQFFGPGTRLTVL.

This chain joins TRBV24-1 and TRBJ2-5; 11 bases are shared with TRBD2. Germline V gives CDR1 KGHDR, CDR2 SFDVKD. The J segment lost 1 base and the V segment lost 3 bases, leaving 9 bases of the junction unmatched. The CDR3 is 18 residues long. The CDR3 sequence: CATSDPTPLAGVQETQYF. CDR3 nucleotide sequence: TGTGCCACCAGTGATCCAACCCCACTAGCGGGAGTCCAAGAGACCCAGTACTTC.

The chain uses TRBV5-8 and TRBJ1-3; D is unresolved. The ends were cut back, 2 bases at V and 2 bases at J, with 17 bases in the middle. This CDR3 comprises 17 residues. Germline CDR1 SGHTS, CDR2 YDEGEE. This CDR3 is CASSLRGSPSAGNTIYF. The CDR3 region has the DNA TGTGCCAGCAGCTTAAGAGGGAGTCCGTCAGCTGGAAACACCATATATTTT.

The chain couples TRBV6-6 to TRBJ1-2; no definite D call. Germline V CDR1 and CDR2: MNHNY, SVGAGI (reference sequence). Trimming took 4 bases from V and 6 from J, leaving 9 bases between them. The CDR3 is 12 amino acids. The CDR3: CASSLANNGYTF. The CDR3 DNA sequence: TGTGCCAGCAGTTTAGCTAATAATGGCTACACCTTC.

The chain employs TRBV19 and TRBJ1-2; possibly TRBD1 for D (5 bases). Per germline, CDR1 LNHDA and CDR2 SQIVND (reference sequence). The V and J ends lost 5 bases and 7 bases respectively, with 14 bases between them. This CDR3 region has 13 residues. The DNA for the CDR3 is TGTGCCAGTAGTGTGGGACTCAAGGGTGGCTACACCTTC. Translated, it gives CASSVGLKGGYTF. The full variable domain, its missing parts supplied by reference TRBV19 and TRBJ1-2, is DGGITQSPKYLFRKEGQNVTLSCEQNLNHDAMYWYRQDPGQGLRLIYYSQIVNDFQKGDIAEGYSVSREKKESFPLTVTSAQKNPTAFYLCASSVGLKGGYTFGSGTRLTVV.

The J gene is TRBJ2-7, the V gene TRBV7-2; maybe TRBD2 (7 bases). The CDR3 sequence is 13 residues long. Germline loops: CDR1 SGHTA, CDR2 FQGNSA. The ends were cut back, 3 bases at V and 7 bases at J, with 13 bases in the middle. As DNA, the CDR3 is TGTGCCAGCAGCTTGCGCGGGGGCCGGGAGCAGTACTTC. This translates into CASSLRGGREQYF. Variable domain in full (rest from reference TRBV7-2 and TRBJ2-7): GAGVSQSPSNKVTEKGKDVELRCDPISGHTALYWYRQSLGQGLEFLIYFQGNSAPDKSGLPSDRFSAERTGGSVSTLTIQRTQQEDSAVYLCASSLRGGREQYFGPGTRLTVT.

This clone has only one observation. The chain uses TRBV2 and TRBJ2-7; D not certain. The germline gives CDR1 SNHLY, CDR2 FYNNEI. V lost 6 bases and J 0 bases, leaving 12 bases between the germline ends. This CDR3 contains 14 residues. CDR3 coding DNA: TGTGCCAGCAGCGGCAGACTGTTCTCCTACGAGCAGTACTTC. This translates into CASSGRLFSYEQYF.

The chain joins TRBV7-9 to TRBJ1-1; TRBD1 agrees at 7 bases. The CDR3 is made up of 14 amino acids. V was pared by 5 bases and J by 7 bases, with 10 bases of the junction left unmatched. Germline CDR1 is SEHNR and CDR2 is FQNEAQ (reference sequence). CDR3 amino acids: CASSQGTARGEAFF. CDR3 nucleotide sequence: TGTGCCAGCAGCCAAGGGACAGCTCGAGGTGAAGCTTTCTTT.